A single sample gave rise to the 6 T cell receptor beta chains below, sequenced in a study of identical twins. TCRdb recomputed calls from the 5' RACE reads with MiXCR, one row per CDR3 protein. The data contain around 1.7 million distinct CDR3 sequences, 32% of them seen just once; the ten biggest clones take up approximately 0.25%. The sequencing input was cord blood. These receptors came from a newborn girl in good health.

This clonotype was seen a handful of times. V and J are TRBV7-9 and TRBJ2-7, with D maybe TRBD2 (5 bases). Germline V gene sequence: CDR1 SEHNR, CDR2 FQNEAQ (reference sequence). This CDR3 is 17 amino acids long. The V end was cut by 5 bases, the J end by 2 bases, with 22 bases between. In DNA, the CDR3 is TGTGCCAGCAGCCCACTTCAAATCTCGGACTTCACCTACGAGCAGTACTTC. It encodes CASSPLQISDFTYEQYF. Using reference TRBV7-9 and TRBJ2-7 for the parts outside the CDR3, the full variable domain is DTGVSQNPRHKITKRGQNVTFRCDPISEHNRLYWYRQTLGQGPEFLTYFQNEAQLEKSRLLSDRFSAERPKGSFSTLEIQRTEQGDSAMYLCASSPLQISDFTYEQYFGPGTRLTVT.

This clonotype was counted between two and nine times. The chain employs TRBV7-6 and TRBJ2-1; 7 bases fit TRBD2. The CDR3 contains 13 residues. The V gene end was trimmed by 8 bases and the J gene end by 6 bases; junction bases not matched to a gene: 7. Germline V gene sequence: CDR1 SGHVS, CDR2 FNYEAQ. CDR3 sequence: CASQTSRANEQFF. The CDR3 DNA is TGTGCCAGCCAGACTAGCAGAGCCAATGAGCAGTTCTTC.

This clonotype was counted between two and nine times. This chain connects TRBV20-1 to TRBJ2-4; tentatively, D is TRBD2 (6 bases). From germline, CDR1 is DFQATT and CDR2 SNEGSKA (reference sequence). The CDR3 has 17 amino acids. V gave up 1 base and J gave up 0 bases, with 16 bases separating them. The CDR3 coding sequence is TGCAGTGCTAGAGCCCTGGGTGGGGGGATAGCCAAAAACATTCAGTACTTC. Its translation: CSARALGGGIAKNIQYF.

The chain combines TRBV12-3 or TRBV12-4 with TRBJ1-3; D is unclear. V was pared by 3 bases and J by 1 base, with 10 bases between. The CDR3 runs 15 residues. CDR3 nucleotide sequence: TGTGCCAGCAGTTTCTTCGGGCCTTCTGGAAACACCATATATTTT. Amino acid sequence: CASSFFGPSGNTIYF.

This chain uses TRBV11-2 with TRBJ2-7; 7 nucleotides agree with TRBD1. CDR3 length: 15 amino acids. The ends lost 4 bases at V and 5 bases at J; junction bases unmatched: 11. Per germline, CDR1 SGHAT and CDR2 FQNNGV. The CDR3 spells CASSSVRGRRNEQYF. CDR3 DNA sequence: TGTGCCAGCAGCTCTGTGAGGGGGCGAAGGAACGAGCAGTACTTC.

This clonotype was counted a few times. J is TRBJ2-3 and V is TRBV7-9; TRBD2 might be the D (5 bases). The ends were cut back, 1 base at V and 3 bases at J, with 29 bases in the middle. The CDR3 is 21 residues long. Germline loops: CDR1 SEHNR, CDR2 FQNEAQ (reference sequence). CDR3 loop: CASSLVALREQHPIRTDTQYF. In DNA, the CDR3 is TGTGCCAGCAGCTTAGTCGCCCTCCGGGAACAGCACCCTATACGGACAGATACGCAGTATTTT.